This T cell receptor beta chain was observed in a study of blood T cells in healthy people across ages. Concerning this clonotype: What it binds is unknown.

Through a sample-barcoded 5' primer and a J-beta primer mix, a second PCR was run for roughly 7 to 11 cycles. TCRdb fed the 5' RACE reads into MiXCR, producing one record per CDR3 protein. The data hold 600,000 to 850,000 distinct CDR3 sequences, with approximately 25% observed a single time. Study results and caveats: PBMCs left unsorted prevented a conclusive naive versus antigen-experienced comparison.

Germline V CDR1 and CDR2: SGHVS, FQNEAQ. The CDR3 totals 11 residues. V was clipped by 6 bases and J by 8 bases, with 8 bases between them. This sample was also put to use in a study of T cells of mothers and their children. This second report adds: A few healthy Caucasian mothers, along with their six children, were the donors. It was through the M1S primer of the second PCR that sample barcodes and 2-4 random nucleotides were added.

Sequencing input: blood. V and J are TRBV7-8 and TRBJ2-4; D may be TRBD1 (6 bases). The TCR comes from a boy between 5 and 17 years old in good health. The CDR3 sequence is CASSEGDIQYF. The DNA of the CDR3 is TGTGCCAGCAGTGAGGGGGACATTCAGTACTTC.